One sample yielded the 28 T cell receptor beta chains listed below, sequenced in a study of blood T cells in healthy people across ages. The second PCR ran 7 to 11 cycles with a sample-barcoded 5' primer and J-beta primers. MiXCR, applied by TCRdb to the 5' RACE reads, yields one record per CDR3 protein. The sample carries 850,000 to 1,300,000 distinct CDR3 sequences, 40% to 45% recorded once. Sequenced sample: blood. Receptor source: a woman aged 60 to 75 in good health.

In regard to this clonotype: Mismatch with germline at one junction end may stem from a read error. CDR3 protein: CAIATADKEQFF. CDR3 nucleotides: TGTGCCATTGCGACAGCCGACAAGGAGCAGTTCTTC. The chain carries TRBV24-1 and TRBJ2-1; maybe TRBD1 (5 bases). CDR1 and CDR2 from the germline V gene are KGHDR and SFDVKD. The CDR3 runs to 12 residues.

The chain carries TRBV5-1 and TRBJ1-4, with 8 bases identical to TRBD1. V shed 1 base, J shed 6 bases, and the junction held 11 bases outside the gene matches. Germline values: CDR1 SGHRS, CDR2 YFSETQ. The CDR3 length is 17 residues. Written as DNA, the CDR3 is TGCGCCAGCAGCTTGTATGGGACAGGAATAAATGATGAAAAACTGTTTTTT. Residues: CASSLYGTGINDEKLFF. The full variable domain, completed using reference TRBV5-1 and TRBJ1-4, is KAGVTQTPRYLIKTRGQQVTLSCSPISGHRSVSWYQQTPGQGLQFLFEYFSETQRNKGNFPGRFSGRQFSNSRSEMNVSTLELGDSALYLCASSLYGTGINDEKLFFGSGTQLSVL.

The chain combines TRBV6-1 with TRBJ2-1, with 7 bases identical to TRBD2. Losses at the gene ends were 5 bases for V and 2 bases for J; bases not matched to a gene: 12. From germline, CDR1 is MNHNS and CDR2 SASEGT. The CDR3 consists of 17 residues. CDR3 in amino acids: CASSKRLAQITYNEQFF. CDR3 coding DNA: TGTGCCAGCAGTAAGCGACTAGCACAGATAACCTACAATGAGCAGTTCTTC.

V is TRBV20-1 and J is TRBJ2-7; D is uncertain. The germline V gene encodes CDR1 DFQATT and CDR2 SNEGSKA (reference sequence). The V gene lost 0 bases and the J gene lost 12 bases, with 18 bases spanning the gap. The CDR3 spans 13 residues. The chain's CDR3 is CSAREDSLGPTYF. The CDR3 DNA sequence: TGCAGTGCTAGAGAGGATTCCCTCGGGCCCACGTACTTC.

V is TRBV29-1 and J is TRBJ1-5; D unclear. The CDR3 totals 12 residues. Trimming pared 4 bases from V and 6 bases from J, leaving 10 bases between. Germline lookup yields CDR1 SQVTM and CDR2 ANQGSEA. CDR3 residues: CSVVASGQPQHF. The CDR3 coding sequence is TGCAGCGTTGTGGCAAGCGGTCAGCCCCAGCATTTT.

The gene calls are TRBV12-3 or TRBV12-4 and TRBJ1-1; perhaps TRBD1 as D (6 bases). This CDR3 is built from 14 residues. The ends were cut back, 6 bases at V and 0 bases at J, with 11 bases in the middle. The CDR3 DNA is TGTGCCAGCAGACCCACAGGGCTGAACACTGAAGCTTTCTTT. Protein: CASRPTGLNTEAFF.

V usage is TRBV5-1 and J usage is TRBJ2-7; D is possibly TRBD2 (6 bases). With 0 bases removed from V and 1 base from J, the gap between germline ends came to 20 bases. This CDR3 is built from 18 residues. The germline gives CDR1 SGHRS, CDR2 YFSETQ. The CDR3 nucleotides read TGCGCCAGCAGCTTGGCCCCCAGTTTAGGGCTAGCGTCCTACGAGCAGTACTTC. Amino acids: CASSLAPSLGLASYEQYF.

This clonotype was observed a handful of times. J is TRBJ1-2 and V is TRBV14; no definite D call. This CDR3 region has 13 residues. V lost 2 bases to trimming and J lost 2 bases, with 6 bases between them. The germline V gene has CDR1 SGHDN and CDR2 FVKESK. CDR3 bases: TGTGCCAGCAGCCAACAGGAAAACTATGGCTACACCTTC. Its translation is CASSQQENYGYTF.

This chain joins TRBV21-1 and TRBJ1-1; TRBD1 reflects the table's D call only, with no check against the DNA. TRBV21-1 is an annotated pseudogene. The CDR3 runs 14 residues. The CDR3 nucleotides read TGTGCCAGCACGCGGGGGCGCGGAATCACTGAAGCTTTCTTT. Translation gives CASTRGRGITEAFF.

In DNA, the CDR3 is TGTGCCAGCAGCCAGAGACCGGGACTAGCGGGGCAAGAGACCCAGTACTTC. This encodes CASSQRPGLAGQETQYF. This rearrangement joins TRBV4-2 to TRBJ2-5; 13 bases agree with TRBD2. This CDR3 has 17 amino acids. Germline trimming cut 3 bases from V and 2 bases from J; bases unmatched to any gene: 6. Per germline, CDR1 LGHNA and CDR2 YNFKEQ.

The chain combines TRBV12-3 or TRBV12-4 with TRBJ2-5; tentatively, D is TRBD2 (5 bases). This CDR3 region has 13 residues. V was cut by 5 bases and J by 11 bases, with 18 bases left in between. The CDR3 DNA follows: TGTGCCAGCAGTCCCCAGCGGATGAGTGAGCAGTACTTC. Translation: CASSPQRMSEQYF.

This clonotype has a handful of counts. This chain links TRBV11-2 with TRBJ2-7, with 12 bases that match TRBD1. The J segment lost 0 bases and the V segment lost 1 base, leaving 1 base of the junction unmatched. From germline, CDR1 is SGHAT and CDR2 FQNNGV. This CDR3 region has 16 residues. This chain's CDR3 is CASSLGDRGHSYEQYF. DNA for the CDR3: TGTGCCAGCAGCTTAGGGGACAGGGGGCACTCCTACGAGCAGTACTTC.

This clonotype was observed a handful of times. V gene TRBV4-2 combines with J gene TRBJ2-7; 13 nucleotides match TRBD2. With V trimmed by 3 bases and J by 2 bases, 4 bases remained unmatched. CDR1 and CDR2 from the germline V gene are LGHNA and YNFKEQ. CDR3 length: 16 residues. The CDR3 DNA follows: TGTGCCAGCAGCCAGCCCGGGACTAGCGGGACCTACGAGCAGTACTTC. It codes for CASSQPGTSGTYEQYF.

This chain uses TRBV5-1 with TRBJ2-3; D possibly corresponds to TRBD2 (6 bases). CDR1 and CDR2 from the germline V gene are SGHRS and YFSETQ. V lost 5 bases and J 0 bases, leaving 13 bases between the germline ends. The CDR3 is made up of 15 amino acids. The CDR3: CASRVLATSTDTQYF. CDR3 sequence (DNA): TGCGCCAGCAGGGTTCTAGCGACTAGCACAGATACGCAGTATTTT. Using reference TRBV5-1 and TRBJ2-3 for the parts outside the CDR3, the full variable domain is KAGVTQTPRYLIKTRGQQVTLSCSPISGHRSVSWYQQTPGQGLQFLFEYFSETQRNKGNFPGRFSGRQFSNSRSEMNVSTLELGDSALYLCASRVLATSTDTQYFGPGTRLTVL.

This clonotype has just one count. The V and J genes are TRBV2 and TRBJ2-5; weak D call: TRBD1 (5 bases). CDR3 length: 13 amino acids. Germline loops: CDR1 SNHLY, CDR2 FYNNEI. The V end lost 5 bases, the J end lost 11 bases, and 18 bases lay between the germline ends. The CDR3 is CASSRTRLDEQYF. CDR3 DNA: TGTGCCAGCAGTAGGACACGCCTGGATGAGCAGTACTTC.

In its sample, this clonotype was seen a few times. V is TRBV20-1 and J is TRBJ2-7; 8 nucleotides agree with TRBD1. Germline trimming cut 5 bases from V and 3 bases from J; bases unmatched to any gene: 6. The CDR3 totals 13 residues. Germline CDR1 and CDR2: DFQATT and SNEGSKA (reference sequence). The CDR3 reads CSAPGQANYEQYF. CDR3 sequence (DNA): TGCAGTGCTCCGGGACAGGCGAACTACGAGCAGTACTTC.

This clonotype came up once. This chain uses TRBV27 with TRBJ2-5; 8 nucleotides agree with TRBD2. Germline V gene sequence: CDR1 MNHEY, CDR2 SMNVEV (reference sequence). CDR3 size: 16 residues. The trim removed 2 bases at V and 0 bases at J, leaving 5 bases unmatched. The CDR3 sequence is CASSLGLAQYQETQYF. In DNA form, the CDR3 reads TGTGCCAGCAGTTTAGGACTAGCCCAGTACCAAGAGACCCAGTACTTC.

This clonotype was detected only a few times. The chain employs TRBV15 and TRBJ2-7; no firm D call. The CDR3 sequence is 13 residues long. The germline gives CDR1 LNHNV, CDR2 YYDKDF (reference sequence). V was clipped by 1 base and J by 6 bases, with 10 bases between them. The CDR3, as DNA: TGTGCCACCAGCAGAGGAAGGCTGAGCGAGCAGTACTTC. As protein: CATSRGRLSEQYF.

This sequence joins TRBV27 and TRBJ2-6; the D gene is possibly TRBD2 (5 bases). This CDR3 has 16 amino acids. Germline loops: CDR1 MNHEY, CDR2 SMNVEV (reference sequence). Trimming took off 5 bases at V and 2 bases at J, with 13 bases between the two ends. The CDR3 is CASSPWMGAGANVLTF. The DNA for the CDR3 is TGTGCCAGCAGTCCCTGGATGGGAGCTGGGGCCAACGTCCTGACTTTC.

J is TRBJ2-7 and V is TRBV11-2; the match to TRBD2 covers 12 bases. Unmatched junction bases numbered 5, after V lost 5 bases and J lost 6 bases. The CDR3 loop spans 14 amino acids. CDR1 SGHAT and CDR2 FQNNGV come from the germline V gene. CDR3 loop: CASSQTSGRSEQYF. DNA of the CDR3: TGTGCCAGCAGCCAGACTAGCGGGAGATCCGAGCAGTACTTC.

V is TRBV27 and J is TRBJ2-3; 9 positions match TRBD2. Germline CDR1 and CDR2: MNHEY and SMNVEV (reference sequence). V dropped 2 bases and J dropped 5; count of bases not matched to a gene: 5. This CDR3 contains 15 residues. CDR3 bases: TGTGCCAGCAGTTTAGGCGGGAGGGCCGGAGATACGCAGTATTTT. Protein: CASSLGGRAGDTQYF.

This clonotype showed up just a few times. The chain links TRBV7-9 to TRBJ2-7; D may be TRBD2 (6 bases). The CDR3 is 15 amino acids. V lost 3 bases and J 7 bases, leaving 19 bases between the germline ends. From germline, CDR1 is SEHNR and CDR2 FQNEAQ (reference sequence). CDR3 sequence: CASSLTGTAGREQYF. The DNA for the CDR3 is TGTGCCAGCAGCTTGACCGGGACTGCAGGAAGGGAGCAGTACTTC.

This clonotype occurred a few times. V usage is TRBV12-3 or TRBV12-4 and J usage is TRBJ2-3; 10 bases are a match to TRBD2. V shed 3 bases and J 2 bases; nucleotides not matched to a gene: 2. The CDR3 runs to 15 residues. The CDR3 sequence: CASSLGLAITDTQYF. CDR3 bases: TGTGCCAGCAGTTTGGGACTAGCGATCACAGATACGCAGTATTTT.

This chain joins TRBV9 and TRBJ1-1; D is unresolved. The CDR3 is 14 residues long. The germline V and J ends were trimmed by 0 bases and 1 base, with 7 bases remaining between them. The V gene's germline CDR1 is SGDLS and CDR2 YYNGEE. In nucleotides, the CDR3 is TGTGCCAGCAGCGTAGCTACAGCGAACACTGAAGCTTTCTTT. The encoded protein is CASSVATANTEAFF.

This clonotype has a handful of counts. The genes are TRBV7-9 and TRBJ1-2; 9 bases map to TRBD1. The CDR3 is 14 residues long. With V trimmed by 4 bases and J by 7 bases, 7 bases remained unmatched. Germline values: CDR1 SEHNR, CDR2 FQNEAQ (reference sequence). DNA for the CDR3: TGTGCCAGCAGCTCAGAGGGGACAGGGTCTGGCTACACCTTC. This sequence encodes CASSSEGTGSGYTF.

CDR3 DNA sequence: TGTGCCAGCAAACTCCCGGGGGGAAATGAGCAGTTCTTC. This codes for CASKLPGGNEQFF. V usage is TRBV7-2 and J usage is TRBJ2-1; 7 nucleotides agree with TRBD2. The ends lost 7 bases at V and 7 bases at J; junction bases unmatched: 7. The CDR3 spans 13 residues. From germline, CDR1 is SGHTA and CDR2 FQGNSA.

This clonotype was seen just once. This chain uses TRBV11-2 with TRBJ2-2, with 10 bases fitting TRBD1. V was pared by 2 bases and J by 5 bases, with 5 bases of the junction left unmatched. This CDR3 has 16 residues. Germline lookup yields CDR1 SGHAT and CDR2 FQNNGV. CDR3 in amino acids: CASSLWDRGRTGELFF. The DNA of the CDR3 is TGTGCCAGCAGCTTATGGGACAGGGGTAGAACCGGGGAGCTGTTTTTT. The variable domain in full, completed from reference TRBV11-2 and TRBJ2-2, reads EAGVAQSPRYKIIEKRQSVAFWCNPISGHATLYWYQQILGQGPKLLIQFQNNGVVDDSQLPKDRFSAERLKGVDSTLKIQPAKLEDSAVYLCASSLWDRGRTGELFFGEGSRLTVL.

This clonotype was recorded at least ten times. The CDR3, as DNA: TGTGCCAGCAACGTCGCGGGACCCCGGGGCAATGAGCAGTTCTTC. Translated: CASNVAGPRGNEQFF. The chain combines TRBV28 with TRBJ2-1, with D possibly TRBD2 on 6 matching bases. CDR3 length: 15 amino acids. The germline V gene encodes CDR1 MDHEN and CDR2 SYDVKM. Trimming stripped 7 bases from V and 6 bases from J, with 19 bases between. The full variable domain, rest sourced from reference TRBV28 and TRBJ2-1, is DVKVTQSSRYLVKRTGEKVFLECVQDMDHENMFWYRQDPGLGLRLIYFSYDVKMKEKGDIPEGYSVSREKKERFSLILESASTNQTSMYLCASNVAGPRGNEQFFGPGTRLTVL.